This is a list of T cell receptor beta chains from one sample in a study of T-cell memory formation after mild COVID-19. Using its own MiXCR run on the 5' RACE reads, TCRdb lists one record per CDR3 protein. The sample has a few hundred thousand distinct CDR3 sequences; about 22% are singletons. The sample was PBMCs or a T cell subset sorted from them (not recorded which). The receptors were gathered from an adult woman who had mild COVID-19 (a few samples of this study predate the infection). Cell type and time point are not known. CDR3s include the opening cysteine and the closing phenylalanine or tryptophan. D genes are given only for firm matches. Clone size, where shown, is once, few, many, or a class for clones that have expanded.

TRBJ1-5	TRBV7-2	-	-	TGTGCCAGCAGCCTCACGCCCGAGAGCAATCAGCCCCAGCATTTT	CASSLTPESNQPQHF
TRBJ2-3	TRBV9	-	TRBD2	TGTGCCAGCAGCCCCTGGACTAGCAGAAACACAGATACGCAGTATTTT	CASSPWTSRNTDTQYF
TRBJ1-1	TRBV12-3/TRBV12-4	-	-	TGTGCCAGCAGTGTCGATGGGGGCGGCACTGAAGCTTTCTTT	CASSVDGGGTEAFF
TRBJ1-1	TRBV11-1	-	TRBD1	TGTGCCAGCACCTACAGGGGTGGGGACACTGAAGCTTTCTTT	CASTYRGGDTEAFF
TRBJ2-5	TRBV5-1	-	TRBD2	TGCGCCAGCAGCTTTCTAGCGGTCCAAGAGACCCAGTACTTC	CASSFLAVQETQYF
TRBJ2-3	TRBV6-2/TRBV6-3	-	TRBD2	TGTGCCAGCAGCTCGCAGACTAGCGGGAAGCTCGCAGATACGCAGTATTTT	CASSSQTSGKLADTQYF
TRBJ1-2	TRBV10-3	few	-	TGTGCCATCAGTGGACCCCCCTGGGCGCGTGACTATGGCTACACCTTC	CAISGPPWARDYGYTF
TRBJ1-3	TRBV4-1	-	-	TGCGCCAGCAGCCCCCGAACCTGGGGGGGCTCTGGAAACACCATATATTTT	CASSPRTWGGSGNTIYF
TRBJ2-1	TRBV7-9	few	-	TGTGCCAGCAGCCCCAAACCCGACTCCTACAATGAGCAGTTCTTC	CASSPKPDSYNEQFF
TRBJ2-1	TRBV20-1	few	TRBD2	TGCAGCCCTAGCGGGAGGGCCAACAATGAGCAGTTCTTC	CSPSGRANNEQFF
TRBJ1-3	TRBV7-9	few	-	TGTGCCAGCAGCTCGGGACTCAACTCTGGAAACACCATATATTTT	CASSSGLNSGNTIYF
TRBJ1-2	TRBV11-2	-	-	TGTGCCAGCACCCAAGCGGGCAGCTATGGCTACACCTTC	CASTQAGSYGYTF
TRBJ2-1	TRBV15	-	-	TGTGCCACCAGCAGAGATCGGATCGCCGCCAATGAGCAGTTCTTC	CATSRDRIAANEQFF
TRBJ1-2	TRBV4-2	-	TRBD1	TGTGCCAGCAGCTCACGGACAGGGGAAGACTATGGCTACACCTTC	CASSSRTGEDYGYTF
TRBJ2-7	TRBV7-9	few	TRBD1	TGTGCCAGCAGCTCGGGGACAGGCCTGAGTGAGCAGTACTTC	CASSSGTGLSEQYF
TRBJ2-1	TRBV4-3	-	-	TGCGCCAGCAGCCAAGAGAGGGGCGGGGATGAGCAGTTCTTC	CASSQERGGDEQFF
TRBJ1-6	TRBV15	few	-	TGTGCCACCAGCAGAGGGAGACAGTATAATTCACCCCTCCACTTT	CATSRGRQYNSPLHF
TRBJ2-7	TRBV7-9	-	TRBD2	TGTGCCAGCAGCTCTCCTAGCGGGGGTCCCGGGCAGTACTTC	CASSSPSGGPGQYF
TRBJ2-7	TRBV20-1	-	-	TGCAGTGCTAGGGACTATGCTTTTGAGCAGTACTTC	CSARDYAFEQYF
TRBJ2-3	TRBV15	few	-	TGTGCCACCAGCAGAGACGCTAGTGGGGTTGATACGCAGTATTTT	CATSRDASGVDTQYF
TRBJ2-1	TRBV5-6	few	-	TGTGCCAGCAGCCGGCTGGTGGGGGATGCGGACAATGAGCAGTTCTTC	CASSRLVGDADNEQFF
TRBJ1-3	TRBV30	once	-	TGTGCCTGGGCCTCTGGAAACACCATATATTTT	CAWASGNTIYF
TRBJ2-2	TRBV7-6	-	TRBD2	TGTGCCAGCAGCCCCTATGCTAGCGGGGAGAACCCGAACACCGGGGAGCTGTTTTTT	CASSPYASGENPNTGELFF
TRBJ2-1	TRBV7-2	many	-	TGTGCCAGCAGCTTAGCGCCGTTTGTCAGTTCCTGGTACAATGAGCAGTTCTTC	CASSLAPFVSSWYNEQFF
TRBJ2-1	TRBV12-3/TRBV12-4	many	-	TGTGCCAGCAACACCCCGGGACAGCGGGGCCACAATGAGCAGTTCTTC	CASNTPGQRGHNEQFF
TRBJ2-1	TRBV19	-	-	TGTGCCAGTAGTATTGCGGGGATCCTTCGCTCCGTCGATGAGCAGTTCTTC	CASSIAGILRSVDEQFF
TRBJ2-3	TRBV15	-	-	TGTGCCACCAGCAGTCTAAAGGGAGATACGCAGTATTTT	CATSSLKGDTQYF
TRBJ2-3	TRBV27	-	-	TGTGCCAGCAGTTTTAGAGGGGGGGCCTTTACGCAGTATTTT	CASSFRGGAFTQYF
TRBJ1-1	TRBV6-1	once	TRBD1	TGTGCCAGCACCCCCCAAGTAGCAGGGGGAACTGAAGCTTTCTTT	CASTPQVAGGTEAFF
TRBJ1-1	TRBV27	few	TRBD1	TGTGCCAGCAGCGGGAGCCCCGGGACAGGGCGTAGGTGGGTCACTGAAGCTTTCTTT	CASSGSPGTGRRWVTEAFF
TRBJ1-2	TRBV7-2	few	TRBD1	TGTGCCAGCAGCCCAGGGGGCGTCCAGGGGGCGTATGGCTACACCTTC	CASSPGGVQGAYGYTF
TRBJ2-6	TRBV4-3	-	TRBD1	TGCGCCAGCAGCTCTCGAGAAGGGACAGGGGAACTCTCTGGGGCCAACGTCCTGACTTTC	CASSSREGTGELSGANVLTF
TRBJ2-1	TRBV24-1	-	TRBD2	TGTGCCACCAGTGATTTGCGTTCAGGTCTAGCGGGAGGCAATGAGCAGTTCTTC	CATSDLRSGLAGGNEQFF
TRBJ2-3	TRBV7-9	few	-	TGTGCCAGCAGCTTAGTGCGCGGCTCTAGCACAGATACGCAGTATTTT	CASSLVRGSSTDTQYF
TRBJ2-3	TRBV19	-	-	TGTGCCAGCCGGGACGGGAGCACAGATACGCAGTATTTT	CASRDGSTDTQYF
TRBJ2-7	TRBV3-1	-	-	TGTGCCAGCAGCCGAGTCCCGGGACCTCGATACGAGCAGTACTTC	CASSRVPGPRYEQYF
TRBJ1-5	TRBV5-1	few	-	TGCGCCAGCAGCTTAAGGGGGGATAGCAATCAGCCCCAGCATTTT	CASSLRGDSNQPQHF
TRBJ2-5	TRBV12-3/TRBV12-4	-	-	TGTGCCAGCAGTTTAAAGGGACGAACCGCTACAATAATTCCGACCCAGTACTTC	CASSLKGRTATIIPTQYF
TRBJ2-1	TRBV24-1	-	TRBD2	TGTGCCACCAGTGAAGACGCTAGCGGGGGGCCTCACGATGAGCAGTTCTTC	CATSEDASGGPHDEQFF
TRBJ2-2	TRBV6-2/TRBV6-3	-	TRBD1	TGTGCCAGCAGTTGGGACAGGGGTAACACCGGGGAGCTGTTTTTT	CASSWDRGNTGELFF
TRBJ2-7	TRBV19	-	TRBD1	TGTGCCAGTAGTTCGCCCGCAGGGGGCCCCTCCTACGAGCAGTACTTC	CASSSPAGGPSYEQYF